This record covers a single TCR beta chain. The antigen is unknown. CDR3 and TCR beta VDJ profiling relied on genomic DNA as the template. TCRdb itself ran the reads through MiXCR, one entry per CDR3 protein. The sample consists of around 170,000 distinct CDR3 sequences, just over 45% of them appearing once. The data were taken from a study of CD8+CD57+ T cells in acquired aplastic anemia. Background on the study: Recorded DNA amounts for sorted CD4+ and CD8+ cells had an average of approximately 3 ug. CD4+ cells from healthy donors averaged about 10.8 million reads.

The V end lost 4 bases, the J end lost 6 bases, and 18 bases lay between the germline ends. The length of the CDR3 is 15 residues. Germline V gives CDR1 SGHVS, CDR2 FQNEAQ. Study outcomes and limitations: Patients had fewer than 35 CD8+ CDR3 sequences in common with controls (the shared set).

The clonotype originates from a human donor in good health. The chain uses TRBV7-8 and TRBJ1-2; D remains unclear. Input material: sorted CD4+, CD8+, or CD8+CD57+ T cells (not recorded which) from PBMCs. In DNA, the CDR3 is TGTGCCAGCAGCTCCCTTCTCTCGAACGCTGATGGCTACACCTTC. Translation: CASSSLLSNADGYTF. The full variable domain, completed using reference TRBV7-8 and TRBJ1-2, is GAGVSQSPRYKVAKRGQDVALRCDPISGHVSLFWYQQALGQGPEFLTYFQNEAQLDKSGLPSDRFFAERPEGSVSTLKIQRTQQEDSAVYLCASSSLLSNADGYTFGSGTRLTVV.